This TCR beta chain was identified in a study of identical twins. Germline V gives CDR1 SEHNR, CDR2 FQNEAQ (reference sequence). V shed 4 bases and J shed 1 base, with 16 bases lying between them. The CDR3 spans 16 residues. This clonotype appeared many times. One entry per CDR3 protein, called by TCRdb with MiXCR from the 5' RACE reads. The top ten hold roughly 8.7% of the sample, which has more than 350,000 distinct CDR3 sequences, around 9.7% seen once. V and J are TRBV7-9 and TRBJ2-5; D perhaps matches TRBD1 (7 bases). Specimen: naive T cells sorted from blood. The sequence was collected from a woman in her forties or fifties in good health. The CDR3 nucleotides read TGTGCCAGCAGCTCACTCCTCAGGGGGGCCCAAGAGACCCAGTACTTC. This gives the protein CASSSLLRGAQETQYF.